These 6 T cell receptor beta chains came from one sample sequenced in a study of cytomegalovirus exposure and HLA in healthy donors. PCR employed 60 Vbeta and 13 Jbeta primers. Repertoires were generated with immunoSEQ multiplex PCR, while TCRdb's copy carries only in-frame clones and drops some. The sample lists approximately 150,000 clones, 75% occurring once. The specimen was PBMCs. These receptors were taken from a man aged 18 to 29 in good health and CMV-seropositive.

The V call is TRBV7-6, the J call TRBJ2-3; a possible D gene is TRBD2 (5 bases). Deletions cut 4 bases from V and 4 bases from J, with 15 bases between. This CDR3 has 15 amino acids. CDR1 is SGHVS and CDR2 is FNYEAQ in the germline V gene. The CDR3 DNA sequence: TGTGCCAGCAGCTACCCCCTGGGCGGGCCAGATACGCAGTATTTT. Protein product: CASSYPLGGPDTQYF.

The table lists this clone with a few counts. The chain links TRBV29-1 to TRBJ2-6; tentatively, D is TRBD1 (5 bases). The CDR3 has 17 amino acids. The ends were cut back, 4 bases at V and 0 bases at J, with 16 bases in the middle. Looked up from germline, CDR1 is SQVTM and CDR2 is ANQGSEA. CDR3 amino acids: CSVGNSDSRSGANVLTF. Here the CDR3 DNA reads TGCAGCGTTGGAAATAGTGACAGCCGCTCTGGGGCCAACGTCCTGACTTTC.

CDR3 coding DNA: TGTGCCAGCAGCGAACTTAGCGGGATTGATGAGCAGTTCTTC. Residues: CASSELSGIDEQFF. This rearrangement joins TRBV27 to TRBJ2-1; TRBD2 aligns across 8 bases. The germline V gene encodes CDR1 MNHEY and CDR2 SMNVEV (reference sequence). V shed 6 bases, J shed 8 bases, and the junction held 9 bases outside the gene matches. This CDR3 comprises 14 residues.

The chain is built from TRBV4-2 and TRBJ2-1, with 7 bases matching TRBD1. Germline CDR1 LGHNA, CDR2 YNFKEQ. This CDR3 comprises 16 residues. The ends lost 0 bases at V and 2 bases at J; junction bases unmatched: 4. The CDR3: CASSQDTGTAYNEQFF. In DNA form, the CDR3 reads TGTGCCAGCAGCCAAGACACCGGGACAGCCTACAATGAGCAGTTCTTC.

V gene TRBV10-2 combines with J gene TRBJ2-7, with D perhaps matching TRBD1 (6 bases). Germline CDR1 reads WSHSY; CDR2 reads SAAADI. The V end lost 3 bases, the J end lost 2 bases, and 14 bases lay between the germline ends. This CDR3 comprises 15 residues. CDR3: CASSDGVRGTYEQYF. CDR3 DNA sequence: TGCGCCAGCAGTGATGGTGTCAGGGGAACCTACGAGCAGTACTTC.

On this clone itself: A junction end diverges from the germline sequence, so it may reflect a read error. The J gene is TRBJ2-3, the V gene TRBV7-7, with TRBD2 matching over 9 bases. Germline CDR1 SSHAT, CDR2 FNYEAQ (reference sequence). This CDR3 is 15 amino acids long. The CDR3 region has the DNA TGTGCTAGCAGCCCAGGACTAGCGCAGCAGAATACGCAGTATTTT. Translating it yields CASSPGLAQQNTQYF.